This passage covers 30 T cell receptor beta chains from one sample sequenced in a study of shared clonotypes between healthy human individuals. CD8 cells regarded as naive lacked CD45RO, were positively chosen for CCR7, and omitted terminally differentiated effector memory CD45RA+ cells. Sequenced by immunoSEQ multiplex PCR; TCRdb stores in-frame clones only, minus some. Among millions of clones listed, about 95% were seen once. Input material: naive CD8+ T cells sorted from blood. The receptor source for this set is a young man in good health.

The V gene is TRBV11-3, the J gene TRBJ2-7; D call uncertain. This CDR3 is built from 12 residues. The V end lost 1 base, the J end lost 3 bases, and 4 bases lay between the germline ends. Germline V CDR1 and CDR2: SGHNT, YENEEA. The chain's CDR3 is CASSLGNYEQYF. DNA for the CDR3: TGTGCCAGCAGCTTAGGGAACTACGAGCAGTACTTC. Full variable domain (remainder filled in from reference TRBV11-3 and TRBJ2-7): EAGVVQSPRYKIIEKKQPVAFWCNPISGHNTLYWYLQNLGQGPELLIRYENEEAVDDSQLPKDRFSAERLKGVDSTLKIQPAELGDSAVYLCASSLGNYEQYFGPGTRLTVT.

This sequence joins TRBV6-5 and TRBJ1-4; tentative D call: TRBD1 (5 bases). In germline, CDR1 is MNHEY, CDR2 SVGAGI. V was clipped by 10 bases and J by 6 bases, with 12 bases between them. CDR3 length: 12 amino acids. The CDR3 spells CATKKGDEKLFF. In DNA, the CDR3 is TGTGCCACCAAGAAAGGGGATGAAAAACTGTTTTTT.

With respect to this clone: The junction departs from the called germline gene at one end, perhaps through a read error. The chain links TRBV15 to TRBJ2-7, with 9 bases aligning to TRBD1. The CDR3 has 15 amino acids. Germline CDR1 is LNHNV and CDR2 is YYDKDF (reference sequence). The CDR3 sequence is CATSRDQGTGSKQHF. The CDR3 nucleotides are TGTGCCACCAGCAGAGATCAGGGGACAGGGAGTAAGCAGCACTTC.

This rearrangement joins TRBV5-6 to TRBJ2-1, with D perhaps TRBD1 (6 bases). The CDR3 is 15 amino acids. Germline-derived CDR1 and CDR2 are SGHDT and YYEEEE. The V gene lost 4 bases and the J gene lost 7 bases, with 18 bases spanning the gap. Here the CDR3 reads CASSMGQGQWNEQFF. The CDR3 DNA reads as TGTGCCAGCAGCATGGGACAAGGGCAGTGGAATGAGCAGTTCTTC. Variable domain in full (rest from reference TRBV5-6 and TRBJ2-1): DAGVTQSPTHLIKTRGQQVTLRCSPKSGHDTVSWYQQALGQGPQFIFQYYEEEERQRGNFPDRFSGHQFPNYSSELNVNALLLGDSALYLCASSMGQGQWNEQFFGPGTRLTVL.

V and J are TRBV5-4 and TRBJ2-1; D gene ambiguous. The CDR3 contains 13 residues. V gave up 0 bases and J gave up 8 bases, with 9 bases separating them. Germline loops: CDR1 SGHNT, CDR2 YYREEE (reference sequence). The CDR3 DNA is TGTGCCAGCAGCTTGGATCGGAACTATGAGCAGTTCTTC. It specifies CASSLDRNYEQFF.

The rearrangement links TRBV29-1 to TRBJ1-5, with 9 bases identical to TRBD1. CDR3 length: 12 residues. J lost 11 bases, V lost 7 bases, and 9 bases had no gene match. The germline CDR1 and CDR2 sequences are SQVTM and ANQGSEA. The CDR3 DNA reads TGCAGCGCCGAAATCGGGACAGGGTCCCAGCATTTT. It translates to CSAEIGTGSQHF.

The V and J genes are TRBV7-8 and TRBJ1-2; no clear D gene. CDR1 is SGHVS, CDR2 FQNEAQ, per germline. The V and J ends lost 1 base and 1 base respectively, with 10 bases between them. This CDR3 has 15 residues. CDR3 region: CASSLGSEINYGYTF. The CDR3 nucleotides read TGTGCCAGCAGCTTAGGGTCAGAGATTAACTATGGCTACACCTTC.

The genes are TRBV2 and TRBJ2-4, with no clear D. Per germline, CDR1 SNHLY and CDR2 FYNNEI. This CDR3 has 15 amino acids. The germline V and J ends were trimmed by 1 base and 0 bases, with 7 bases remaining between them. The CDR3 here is CASSEGALAKNIQYF. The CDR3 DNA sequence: TGTGCCAGCAGTGAAGGGGCCTTAGCCAAAAACATTCAGTACTTC.

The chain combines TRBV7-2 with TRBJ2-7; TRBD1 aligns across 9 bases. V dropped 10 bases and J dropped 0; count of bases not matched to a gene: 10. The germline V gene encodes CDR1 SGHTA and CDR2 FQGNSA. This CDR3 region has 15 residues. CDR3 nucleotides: TGTGCCAAGTCACAGGGGGCCGTCGACTCCTACGAGCAGTACTTC. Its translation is CAKSQGAVDSYEQYF.

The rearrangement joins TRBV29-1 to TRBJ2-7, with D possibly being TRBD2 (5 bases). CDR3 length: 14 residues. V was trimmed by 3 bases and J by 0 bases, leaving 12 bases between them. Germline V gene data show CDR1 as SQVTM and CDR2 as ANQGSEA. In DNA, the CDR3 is TGCAGCGTTGAGTCACTAGACACCTCCTACGAGCAGTACTTC. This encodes CSVESLDTSYEQYF.

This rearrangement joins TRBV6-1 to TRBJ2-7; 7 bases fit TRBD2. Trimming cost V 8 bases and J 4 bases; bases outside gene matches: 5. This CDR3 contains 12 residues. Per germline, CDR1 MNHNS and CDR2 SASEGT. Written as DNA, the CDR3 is TGTGCCAGCCTGGAGGGAGGGTACGAGCAGTACTTC. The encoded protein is CASLEGGYEQYF.

The CDR3, as DNA: TGTGCCAGCACCACTTCAGACAGGACGGGGTCGGAGACCCAGTACTTC. Translation gives CASTTSDRTGSETQYF. This chain links TRBV7-9 with TRBJ2-5; a possible D gene is TRBD1 (6 bases). The V end was cut by 7 bases, the J end by 5 bases, with 23 bases between. Germline assignment: CDR1 SEHNR and CDR2 FQNEAQ (reference sequence). The CDR3 runs to 16 residues.

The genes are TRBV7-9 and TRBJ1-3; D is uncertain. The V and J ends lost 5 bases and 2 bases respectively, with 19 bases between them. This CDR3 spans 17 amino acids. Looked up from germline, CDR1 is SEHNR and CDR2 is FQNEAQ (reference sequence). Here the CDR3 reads CASSPPRALGPGNTIYF. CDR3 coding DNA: TGTGCCAGCAGCCCACCCCGGGCCCTAGGACCTGGAAACACCATATATTTT.

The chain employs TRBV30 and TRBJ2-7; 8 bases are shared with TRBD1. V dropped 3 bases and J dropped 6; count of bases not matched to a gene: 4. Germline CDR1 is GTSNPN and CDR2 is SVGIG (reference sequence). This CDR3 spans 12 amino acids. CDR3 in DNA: TGTGCCTGGAGCCTAGGGACAGGCGAGCAGTACTTC. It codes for CAWSLGTGEQYF. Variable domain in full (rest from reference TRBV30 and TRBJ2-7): SQTIHQWPATLVQPVGSPLSLECTVEGTSNPNLYWYRQAAGRGLQLLFYSVGIGQISSEVPQNLSASRPQDRQFILSSKKLLLSDSGFYLCAWSLGTGEQYFGPGTRLTVT.

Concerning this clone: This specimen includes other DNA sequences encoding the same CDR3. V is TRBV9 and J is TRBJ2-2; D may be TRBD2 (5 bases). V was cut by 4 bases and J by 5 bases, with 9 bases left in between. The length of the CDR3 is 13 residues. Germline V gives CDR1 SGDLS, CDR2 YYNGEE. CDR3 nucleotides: TGTGCCAGCAGCCTAGGACTGACCGGGGAGCTGTTTTTT. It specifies CASSLGLTGELFF.

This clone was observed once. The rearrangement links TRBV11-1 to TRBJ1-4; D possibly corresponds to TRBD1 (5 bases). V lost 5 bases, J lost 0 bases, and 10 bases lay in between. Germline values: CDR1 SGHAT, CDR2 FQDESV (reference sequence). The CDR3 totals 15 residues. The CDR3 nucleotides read TGTGCCAGCAGCCCCGGGGGAGCAACTAATGAAAAACTGTTTTTT. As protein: CASSPGGATNEKLFF.

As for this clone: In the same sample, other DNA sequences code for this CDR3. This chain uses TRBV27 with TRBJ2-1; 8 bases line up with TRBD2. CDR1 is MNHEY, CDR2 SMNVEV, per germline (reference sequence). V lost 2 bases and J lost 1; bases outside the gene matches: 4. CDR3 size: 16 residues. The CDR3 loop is CASSLGGGLSYNEQFF. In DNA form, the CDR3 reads TGTGCCAGCAGTTTAGGCGGGGGGCTTTCCTACAATGAGCAGTTCTTC.

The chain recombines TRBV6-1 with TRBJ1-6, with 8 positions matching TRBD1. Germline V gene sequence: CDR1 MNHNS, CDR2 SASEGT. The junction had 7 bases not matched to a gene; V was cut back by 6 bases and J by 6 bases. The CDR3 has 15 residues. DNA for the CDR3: TGTGCCAGCAGCGACGGACAGGGTGGTAATTCACCCCTCCACTTT. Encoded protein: CASSDGQGGNSPLHF.

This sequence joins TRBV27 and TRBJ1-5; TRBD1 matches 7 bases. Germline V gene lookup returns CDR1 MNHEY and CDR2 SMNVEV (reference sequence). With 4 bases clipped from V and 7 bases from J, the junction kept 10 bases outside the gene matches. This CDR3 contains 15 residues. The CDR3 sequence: CASSWGSGGKQPQHF. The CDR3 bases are TGTGCCAGCAGTTGGGGATCAGGGGGGAAGCAGCCCCAGCATTTT.

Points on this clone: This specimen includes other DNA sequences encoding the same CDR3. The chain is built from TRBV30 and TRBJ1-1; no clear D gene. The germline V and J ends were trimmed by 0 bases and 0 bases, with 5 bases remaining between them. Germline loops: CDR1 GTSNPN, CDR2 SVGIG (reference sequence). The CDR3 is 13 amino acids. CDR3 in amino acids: CAWSVGLNTEAFF. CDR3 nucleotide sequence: TGTGCCTGGAGTGTAGGGCTGAACACTGAAGCTTTCTTT.

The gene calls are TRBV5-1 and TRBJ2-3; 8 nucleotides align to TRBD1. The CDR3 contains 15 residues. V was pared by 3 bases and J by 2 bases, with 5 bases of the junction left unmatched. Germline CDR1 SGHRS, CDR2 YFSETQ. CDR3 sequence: CASSWGQAYTDTQYF. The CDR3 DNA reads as TGCGCCAGCAGCTGGGGACAGGCATACACAGATACGCAGTATTTT.

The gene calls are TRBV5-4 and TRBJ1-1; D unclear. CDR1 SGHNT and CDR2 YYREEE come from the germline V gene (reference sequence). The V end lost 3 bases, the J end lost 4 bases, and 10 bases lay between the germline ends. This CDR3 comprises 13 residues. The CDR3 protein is CASSYGVGTEAFF. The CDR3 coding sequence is TGTGCCAGCAGCTACGGGGTGGGCACTGAAGCTTTCTTT.

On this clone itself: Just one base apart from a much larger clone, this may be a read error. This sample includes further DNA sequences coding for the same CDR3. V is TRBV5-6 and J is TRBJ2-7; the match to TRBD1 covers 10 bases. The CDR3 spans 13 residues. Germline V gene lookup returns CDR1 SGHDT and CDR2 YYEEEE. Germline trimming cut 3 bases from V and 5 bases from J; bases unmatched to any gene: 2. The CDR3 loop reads CASSWDRGDEQYF. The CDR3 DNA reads TGTGCCAGCAGCTGGGACAGGGGCGACGAGCAGTACTTC. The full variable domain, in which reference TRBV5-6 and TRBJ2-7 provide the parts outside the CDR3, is DAGVTQSPTHLIKTRGQQVTLRCSPKSGHDTVSWYQQALGQGPQFIFQYYEEEERQRGNFPDRFSGHQFPNYSSELNVNALLLGDSALYLCASSWDRGDEQYFGPGTRLTVT.

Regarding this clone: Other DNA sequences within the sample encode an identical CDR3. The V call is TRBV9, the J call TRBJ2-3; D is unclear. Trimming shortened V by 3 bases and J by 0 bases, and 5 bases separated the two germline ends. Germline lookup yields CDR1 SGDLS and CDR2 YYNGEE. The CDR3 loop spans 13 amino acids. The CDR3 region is CASSEGSTDTQYF. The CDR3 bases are TGTGCCAGCAGCGAGGGAAGCACAGATACGCAGTATTTT.

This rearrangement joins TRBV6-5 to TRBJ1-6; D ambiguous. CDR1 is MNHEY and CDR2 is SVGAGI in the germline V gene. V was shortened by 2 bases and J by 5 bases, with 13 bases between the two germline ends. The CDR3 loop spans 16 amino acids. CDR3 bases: TGTGCCAGCAGTTACCAGAGCGGTTCGAATAATTCACCCCTCCACTTT. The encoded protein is CASSYQSGSNNSPLHF.

The CDR3 spells CASSPTGTVNTEAFF. The CDR3 bases are TGTGCCAGCAGTCCAACCGGGACGGTGAACACTGAAGCTTTCTTT. V gene TRBV6-6 combines with J gene TRBJ1-1; a weak D match, TRBD1 (5 bases). V was trimmed by 5 bases and J by 0 bases, leaving 13 bases between them. This CDR3 is built from 15 residues. The germline V gene has CDR1 MNHNY and CDR2 SVGAGI (reference sequence).

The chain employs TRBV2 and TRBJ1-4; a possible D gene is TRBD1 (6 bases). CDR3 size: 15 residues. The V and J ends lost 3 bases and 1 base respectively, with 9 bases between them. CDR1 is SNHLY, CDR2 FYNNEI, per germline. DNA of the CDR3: TGTGCCAGCAGTGATCTACAGGGAACTAATGAAAAACTGTTTTTT. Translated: CASSDLQGTNEKLFF. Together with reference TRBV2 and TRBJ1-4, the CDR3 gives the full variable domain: EPEVTQTPSHQVTQMGQEVILRCVPISNHLYFYWYRQILGQKVEFLVSFYNNEISEKSEIFDDQFSVERPDGSNFTLKIRSTKLEDSAMYFCASSDLQGTNEKLFFGSGTQLSVL.

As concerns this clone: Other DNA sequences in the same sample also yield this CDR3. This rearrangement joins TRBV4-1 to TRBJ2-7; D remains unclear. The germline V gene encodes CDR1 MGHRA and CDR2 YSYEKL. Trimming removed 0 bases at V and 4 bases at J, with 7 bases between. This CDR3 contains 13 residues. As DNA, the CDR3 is TGCGCCAGCAGCCAAGATCCTCGATACGAGCAGTACTTC. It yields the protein CASSQDPRYEQYF.

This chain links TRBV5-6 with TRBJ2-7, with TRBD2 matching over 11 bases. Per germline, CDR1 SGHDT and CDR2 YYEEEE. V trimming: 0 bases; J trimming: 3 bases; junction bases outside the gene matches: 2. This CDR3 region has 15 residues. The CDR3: CASSLASGRLYEQYF. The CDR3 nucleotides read TGTGCCAGCAGCTTGGCTAGCGGGAGGCTCTACGAGCAGTACTTC.

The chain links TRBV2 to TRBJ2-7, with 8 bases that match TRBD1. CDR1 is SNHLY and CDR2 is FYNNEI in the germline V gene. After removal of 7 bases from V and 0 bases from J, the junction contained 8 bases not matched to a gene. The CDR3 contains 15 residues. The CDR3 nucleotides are TGTGCCAGCACCCTTGGACAGGGTACCTCCTACGAGCAGTACTTC. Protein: CASTLGQGTSYEQYF.